Listed here are 15 T cell receptor beta chains from one sample, sequenced in a study of T cell responses to AZD1222 COVID-19 vaccine (dated by TCRdb to the early 2020s). The time point label for this specimen denotes: baseline before first vaccination. The library was made by the immunoSEQ multiplex PCR assay. TCRdb's version of the immuneACCESS table is confined to in-frame rearrangements and falls short of the full clone set. An unresolved V gene accounts for under half of the shortfall where checked; the remainder is of unknown origin. This sample gives some 96,000 clones in total; about 87% of them show up just once. Around 1.8% of the sample lies in the top ten. The material sequenced was peripheral blood, taken on day 0 of AZD1222 vaccination. Receptor source: an adult in good health.

This chain connects TRBV5-6 to TRBJ2-1; D not resolved. The length of the CDR3 is 14 residues. V shed 4 bases and J shed 0 bases, with 8 bases lying between them. The germline V gene has CDR1 SGHDT and CDR2 YYEEEE. CDR3 in amino acids: CASSPISSYNEQFF. The CDR3 coding sequence is TGTGCCAGCAGCCCGATAAGCTCCTACAATGAGCAGTTCTTC.

J is TRBJ1-2 and V is TRBV5-1; D gene uncertain. The germline V gene encodes CDR1 SGHRS and CDR2 YFSETQ. The CDR3 spans 16 residues. The V end was cut by 0 bases, the J end by 4 bases, with 16 bases between. The CDR3 protein is CASSLGSLGVAYGYTF. In DNA form, the CDR3 reads TGCGCCAGCAGCTTGGGATCTCTTGGGGTGGCCTATGGCTACACCTTC.

In this sample, this clone turned up once. The J gene is TRBJ1-1, the V gene TRBV29-1; D is unclear. Germline CDR1 and CDR2: SQVTM and ANQGSEA. This CDR3 has 13 residues. The germline V and J ends were trimmed by 0 bases and 4 bases, with 9 bases remaining between them. The DNA of the CDR3 is TGCAGCGTTGAAGAGGGGTTGGGCACTGAAGCTTTCTTT. Residues: CSVEEGLGTEAFF.

The CDR3 sequence is CASSLGTSELHTGELFF. CDR3 nucleotide sequence: TGTGCCAGCAGTCTCGGGACTAGCGAGCTGCACACCGGGGAGCTGTTTTTT. The gene calls are TRBV6-2 or TRBV6-3 and TRBJ2-2; 10 bases fit TRBD2. The J segment lost 3 bases and the V segment lost 5 bases, leaving 9 bases of the junction unmatched. The CDR3 is made up of 17 amino acids. The germline gives CDR1 MNHEY, CDR2 SVGEGT.

This chain links TRBV19 with TRBJ2-3, with D tentatively TRBD2 (5 bases). Between the trimmed V and J ends, which lost 3 bases and 1 base, there was a span of 14 bases. Germline V gives CDR1 LNHDA, CDR2 SQIVND (reference sequence). The CDR3 is 16 amino acids. CDR3 loop: CASSIRASLRTDTQYF. CDR3 sequence (DNA): TGTGCCAGTAGTATTAGAGCTAGCTTGCGCACAGATACGCAGTATTTT.

The rearrangement links TRBV7-6 to TRBJ2-7; perhaps TRBD1 as D (5 bases). This CDR3 has 14 residues. Between the trimmed V and J ends, which lost 2 bases and 7 bases, there was a span of 15 bases. CDR1 and CDR2 (germline): SGHVS, FNYEAQ. The chain's CDR3 is CASSLLDTFWEQYF. As DNA, the CDR3 is TGTGCCAGCAGCTTACTGGACACTTTTTGGGAGCAGTACTTC.

The chain recombines TRBV6-5 with TRBJ1-3; D is unclear. V lost 6 bases and J 0 bases, leaving 12 bases between the germline ends. CDR1 and CDR2 (germline): MNHEY, SVGAGI. This CDR3 region has 15 residues. The CDR3 DNA follows: TGTGCCAGCAGCTCGTCAGGAGTCTCTGGAAACACCATATATTTT. Its protein product is CASSSSGVSGNTIYF.

The sample holds one count of this clone. The CDR3 nucleotides read TGTGCCAGCAGCCTACCAGGGGGCGGAGGGGAAAAACTGTTTTTT. Amino acid sequence: CASSLPGGGGEKLFF. The rearrangement uses TRBV14 and TRBJ1-4, with 8 nucleotides matching TRBD1. Germline CDR1 is SGHDN and CDR2 is FVKESK. V lost 4 bases, J lost 8 bases, and 9 bases stayed unmatched. The CDR3 sequence is 15 residues long.

This clone appeared once. The chain employs TRBV5-5 and TRBJ2-7; 9 bases agree with TRBD2. CDR3 size: 16 residues. The germline V gene has CDR1 SGHKS and CDR2 YYEKEE (reference sequence). V lost 2 bases and J lost 3; bases outside the gene matches: 9. The CDR3 DNA follows: TGTGCCAGCAGCTTATCTAAGCTAGCGGGATACTACGAGCAGTACTTC. This encodes CASSLSKLAGYYEQYF.

The V call is TRBV7-6, the J call TRBJ2-3; TRBD2 might be the D (7 bases). This CDR3 is 16 amino acids long. The V gene's germline CDR1 is SGHVS and CDR2 FNYEAQ. The ends were cut back, 4 bases at V and 3 bases at J, with 17 bases in the middle. CDR3 sequence: CASSSPGGAGTDTQYF. For the CDR3, the DNA is TGTGCCAGCAGCTCACCTGGGGGGGCAGGGACAGATACGCAGTATTTT. Full variable domain (outside the CDR3, taken from reference TRBV7-6 and TRBJ2-3): GAGVSQSPRYKVTKRGQDVALRCDPISGHVSLYWYRQALGQGPEFLTYFNYEAQQDKSGLPNDRFSAERPEGSISTLTIQRTEQRDSAMYRCASSSPGGAGTDTQYFGPGTRLTVL.

The chain carries TRBV5-4 and TRBJ2-7, with a possible D match to TRBD2 (6 bases). There are 14 residues in the CDR3. Trimming removed 4 bases at V and 8 bases at J, with 19 bases between. CDR1 SGHNT and CDR2 YYREEE come from the germline V gene (reference sequence). For the CDR3, the DNA is TGTGCCAGCAGCCCGACATTCGGGGGAGTGCAGCAGTACTTC. Translated: CASSPTFGGVQQYF. Complete variable domain (other parts from reference TRBV5-4 and TRBJ2-7): ETGVTQSPTHLIKTRGQQVTLRCSSQSGHNTVSWYQQALGQGPQFIFQYYREEENGRGNFPPRFSGLQFPNYSSELNVNALELDDSALYLCASSPTFGGVQQYFGPGTRLTVT.

The chain employs TRBV6-5 and TRBJ2-2, with 8 bases identical to TRBD1. J was trimmed by 1 base and V by 6 bases; bases with no gene match: 4. CDR1 is MNHEY, CDR2 SVGAGI, per germline. The length of the CDR3 is 15 residues. The CDR3: CASRDGQGNTGELFF. In nucleotides, the CDR3 is TGTGCCAGCAGGGATGGACAGGGGAACACCGGGGAGCTGTTTTTT.

The chain joins TRBV29-1 to TRBJ2-5, with TRBD1 as a possible D gene (7 bases). V was pared by 7 bases and J by 1 base, with 13 bases between. This CDR3 is 13 amino acids long. CDR1 is SQVTM and CDR2 is ANQGSEA in the germline V gene. The CDR3, as DNA: TGCAGCGGAAGACAGGGACTCCAAGAGACCCAGTACTTC. As protein: CSGRQGLQETQYF.

The gene calls are TRBV18 and TRBJ1-1; 7 nucleotides align to TRBD1. The germline gives CDR1 KGHSH, CDR2 LQKENI. This CDR3 comprises 15 residues. V was pared by 4 bases and J by 4 bases, with 9 bases of the junction left unmatched. The CDR3 is CASSRGQGGPTEAFF. The CDR3 nucleotides are TGTGCCAGCTCACGCGGCCAGGGGGGACCCACTGAAGCTTTCTTT.

The J gene is TRBJ2-3, the V gene TRBV2; possible D gene TRBD2, 6 bases. Between the trimmed V and J ends, which lost 5 bases and 1 base, there was a span of 13 bases. The CDR3 sequence is 15 residues long. Germline-derived CDR1 and CDR2 are SNHLY and FYNNEI. The CDR3 sequence is CASSWSPGGTDTQYF. CDR3 in DNA: TGTGCCAGCAGTTGGTCGCCGGGGGGCACAGATACGCAGTATTTT.